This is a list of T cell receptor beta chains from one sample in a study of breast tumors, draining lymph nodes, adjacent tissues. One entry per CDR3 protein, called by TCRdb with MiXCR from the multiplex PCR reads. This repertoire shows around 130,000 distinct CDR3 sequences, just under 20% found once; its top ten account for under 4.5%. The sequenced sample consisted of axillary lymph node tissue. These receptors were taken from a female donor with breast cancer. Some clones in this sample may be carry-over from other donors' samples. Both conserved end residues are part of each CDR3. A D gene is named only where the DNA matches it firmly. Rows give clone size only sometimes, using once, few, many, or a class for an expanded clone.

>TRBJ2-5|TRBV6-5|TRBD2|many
TGTGCCAGTAGGACTAGCGGGGGTACGGAAGAGACCCAGTACTTC
CASRTSGGTEETQYF
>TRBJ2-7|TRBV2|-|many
TGTGCCAGCAGTGAAGCGGGGACCATCCCTGACGAGCAGTACTTC
CASSEAGTIPDEQYF
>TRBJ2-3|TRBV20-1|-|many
TGCAGTGCTAGACGCGGGGCCACAGATACGCAGTATTTT
CSARRGATDTQYF
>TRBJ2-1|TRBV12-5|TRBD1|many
TGTGCTAGTGGTTTGGGGACAGGGGACAATGAGCAGTTCTTC
CASGLGTGDNEQFF
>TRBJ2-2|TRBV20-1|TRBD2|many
TGCAGTGCTAAAGGGAGGGGCAACACCGGGGAGCTGTTTTTT
CSAKGRGNTGELFF
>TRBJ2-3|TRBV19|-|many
TGTGCCAGTAGTATAAAAAACAGGGCCGGCACAGATACGCAGTATTTT
CASSIKNRAGTDTQYF
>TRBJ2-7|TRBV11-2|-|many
TGTGCCAGCAGCTTTCTAGGGGCAGGAGTAACCTACGAGCAGTACTTC
CASSFLGAGVTYEQYF
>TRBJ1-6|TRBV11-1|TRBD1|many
TGTGCCAGCAGCTTTGGGACAGGGGATAATTCACCCCTCCACTTT
CASSFGTGDNSPLHF
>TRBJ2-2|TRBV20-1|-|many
TGCAGTGCTAAGGTGCAAGGCGACACCGGGGAGCTGTTTTTT
CSAKVQGDTGELFF
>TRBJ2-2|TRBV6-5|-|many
TGTGCCAGCAGTTATGATCACACCGGGGAGCTGTTTTTT
CASSYDHTGELFF
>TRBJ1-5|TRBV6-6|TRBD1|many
TGTGCCAGCAGCAACAGGGGAGAAGTGCAGCCCCAGCATTTT
CASSNRGEVQPQHF
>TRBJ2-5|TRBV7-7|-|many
TGTGCTAGCAGCCCAGACTTATTGGAGACCCAGTACTTC
CASSPDLLETQYF
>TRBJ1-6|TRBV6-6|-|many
TGTGCCAGCAGTTATTGGGCCAGCCCTAGCTCCTATAATTCACCCCTCCACTTT
CASSYWASPSSYNSPLHF
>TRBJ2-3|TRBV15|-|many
TGTGCCACCAGCAGAGGGGGGGGGGCCAGAGATACGCAGTATTTT
CATSRGGGARDTQYF
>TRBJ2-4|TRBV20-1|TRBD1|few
TGCAGTGCTAGACCCACAGGGGAGTGGGTCCCCAAAAACATTCAGTACTTC
CSARPTGEWVPKNIQYF
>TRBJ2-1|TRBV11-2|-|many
TGTGCCAGCAGCTCGACCGCATACAATGAGCAGTTCTTC
CASSSTAYNEQFF
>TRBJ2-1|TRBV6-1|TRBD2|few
TGTGCCAGCAGTGACCCGGCGGGACTAGCGGGGGGGCCTGAGCAGTTCTTC
CASSDPAGLAGGPEQFF
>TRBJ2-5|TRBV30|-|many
TGTGCCTGGCGTGCTACAGTCCAAGAGACCCAGTACTTC
CAWRATVQETQYF
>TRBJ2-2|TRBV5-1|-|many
TGCGCCAGCAGCGGACCCCTAGGGGGACCCCTGCTTACCGGGGAGCTGTTTTTT
CASSGPLGGPLLTGELFF
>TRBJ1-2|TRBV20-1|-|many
TGCAGTGTGAACTATGGCTACACCTTC
CSVNYGYTF
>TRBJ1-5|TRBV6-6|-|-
TGTGCCAGCATTTCGGGCCGAAAAACGATCCAGCCCCAGCATTTT
CASISGRKTIQPQHF
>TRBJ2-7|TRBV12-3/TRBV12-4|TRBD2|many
TGTGCCAGCAGCCGCGGGACTAGGGACTCCTACGAGCAGTACTTC
CASSRGTRDSYEQYF
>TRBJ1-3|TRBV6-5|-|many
TGTGCCAGCAGAAGACAGGCCGGAGCCATATATTTT
CASRRQAGAIYF
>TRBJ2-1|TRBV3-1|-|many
TGTGCCAGCAGCCAGGGCGGGTTCTCCTACAATGAGCAGTTCTTC
CASSQGGFSYNEQFF
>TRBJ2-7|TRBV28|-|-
TGTGCCAGCCTAAGGCGGGATCCCTACGAGCAGTACTTC
CASLRRDPYEQYF
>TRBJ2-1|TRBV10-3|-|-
TGTGCCATCCACCGGGACAACTACAATGAGCAGTTCTTC
CAIHRDNYNEQFF
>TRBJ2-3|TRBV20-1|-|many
TGCAGTGCTCCCACCCCTAGGTCGCGCACGACAGATACGCAGTATTTT
CSAPTPRSRTTDTQYF